The 21 T cell receptor beta chains given below trace back to one sample, sequenced in a study of cytomegalovirus exposure and HLA in healthy donors. The PCR employed 60 Vbeta primers together with 13 Jbeta primers. Libraries were prepared by immunoSEQ multiplex PCR; TCRdb keeps only in-frame clonotypes and omits some of them. The listing records about 84,000 clones. Sequences were obtained from PBMCs. These receptor sequences come from a man in his forties or fifties in good health and CMV-seronegative.

V and J are TRBV2 and TRBJ1-1, with TRBD1 as a possible D gene (6 bases). The CDR3 is 17 amino acids. From germline, CDR1 is SNHLY and CDR2 FYNNEI. V gave up 3 bases and J gave up 1 base, with 18 bases separating them. CDR3: CASSERGWGYRNTEAFF. The DNA for the CDR3 is TGTGCCAGCAGTGAGAGGGGGTGGGGCTACAGGAACACTGAAGCTTTCTTT.

The V gene is TRBV5-4, the J gene TRBJ2-1; no clear D gene. CDR3 size: 15 residues. CDR1 and CDR2 from the germline V gene are SGHNT and YYREEE (reference sequence). V lost 1 base to trimming and J lost 2 bases, with 10 bases between them. The CDR3 DNA sequence: TGTGCCAGCAGCTTGAGAGGTAGCCCCTACAATGAGCAGTTCTTC. Translating gives CASSLRGSPYNEQFF.

The chain is built from TRBV11-1 and TRBJ1-2; D is uncertain. Trimming removed 2 bases at V and 2 bases at J, with 6 bases between. The germline V gene has CDR1 SGHAT and CDR2 FQDESV (reference sequence). The CDR3 is made up of 13 amino acids. The CDR3 DNA is TGTGCCAGCAGCTTACGAGCCAACTATGGCTACACCTTC. Residues: CASSLRANYGYTF.

The J gene is TRBJ2-5, the V gene TRBV2, with no clear D. The V gene lost 7 bases and the J gene lost 2 bases, with 8 bases spanning the gap. Germline CDR1 and CDR2: SNHLY and FYNNEI. This CDR3 contains 12 residues. CDR3 sequence: CASTIRQETQYF. In nucleotides, the CDR3 is TGTGCCAGCACAATCAGGCAAGAGACCCAGTACTTC.

The chain joins TRBV7-2 to TRBJ1-2; 9 bases align to TRBD1. The germline CDR1 and CDR2 sequences are SGHTA and FQGNSA. Trimming at V came to 3 bases and at J to 8 bases, leaving 10 bases not matched to a gene. The CDR3 has 15 amino acids. This chain's CDR3 is CASSFGTGMSGGYTF. CDR3 coding DNA: TGTGCCAGCAGCTTTGGGACAGGGATGTCAGGCGGCTACACCTTC.

The J gene is TRBJ1-5, the V gene TRBV28, with 11 bases that match TRBD1. Germline V CDR1 and CDR2: MDHEN, SYDVKM. The length of the CDR3 is 16 residues. After removal of 4 bases from V and 7 bases from J, the junction contained 9 bases not matched to a gene. CDR3 region: CASSSWTGGLGQPQHF. CDR3 in DNA: TGTGCCAGCAGTTCCTGGACAGGGGGCTTGGGACAGCCCCAGCATTTT.

This chain uses TRBV2 with TRBJ2-7; perhaps TRBD2 as D (6 bases). Per germline, CDR1 SNHLY and CDR2 FYNNEI. V dropped 5 bases and J dropped 1 base, with 15 bases sitting between them. The CDR3 length is 15 residues. The CDR3 sequence: CASSYSGSGSYEQYF. Here the CDR3 DNA reads TGTGCCAGCAGTTACTCCGGGAGTGGATCCTACGAGCAGTACTTC.

The V call is TRBV7-2, the J call TRBJ1-2; no clear D gene. V was trimmed by 1 base and J by 3 bases, leaving 6 bases between them. Germline V lookup: CDR1 SGHTA, CDR2 FQGNSA. The CDR3 spans 13 residues. Here the CDR3 reads CASSLDTDYGYTF. CDR3 DNA sequence: TGTGCCAGCAGCTTAGACACAGACTATGGCTACACCTTC.

The V and J genes are TRBV19 and TRBJ1-6; tentatively, D is TRBD1 (6 bases). The V and J ends lost 4 bases and 4 bases respectively, with 14 bases between them. The CDR3 runs 16 residues. Germline CDR1 is LNHDA and CDR2 is SQIVND (reference sequence). The CDR3 nucleotides read TGTGCCAGTAGTAGCGTTCCACAGGGTTATAATTCACCCCTCCACTTT. This sequence encodes CASSSVPQGYNSPLHF.

The chain employs TRBV4-1 and TRBJ2-7, with 9 bases aligning to TRBD2. The CDR3 sequence is 16 residues long. The germline V gene encodes CDR1 MGHRA and CDR2 YSYEKL. V was pared by 4 bases and J by 2 bases, with 9 bases of the junction left unmatched. CDR3 amino acids: CASSLASGAIPYEQYF. The DNA for the CDR3 is TGCGCCAGCAGCCTCGCTAGCGGGGCTATACCCTACGAGCAGTACTTC.

This rearrangement joins TRBV20-1 to TRBJ2-1; unclear D gene. The CDR3 runs to 10 residues. CDR1 and CDR2 from the germline V gene are DFQATT and SNEGSKA (reference sequence). The ends were cut back, 4 bases at V and 8 bases at J, with 6 bases in the middle. The CDR3, as DNA: TGCAGTGCTACCCAGTATGAGCAGTTCTTC. It is translated as CSATQYEQFF.

J is TRBJ2-7 and V is TRBV7-2; TRBD1 agrees at 8 bases. V shed 5 bases, J shed 4 bases, and the junction held 13 bases outside the gene matches. There are 16 residues in the CDR3. Germline V gene sequence: CDR1 SGHTA, CDR2 FQGNSA. The CDR3 is CASSPRGSGGFYEQYF. The CDR3 DNA reads as TGTGCCAGCAGCCCTAGAGGCTCAGGGGGCTTTTACGAGCAGTACTTC.

The rearrangement links TRBV7-8 to TRBJ2-5; D is perhaps TRBD1 (6 bases). Between the trimmed V and J ends, which lost 1 base and 2 bases, there was a span of 14 bases. The CDR3 has 16 residues. Germline values: CDR1 SGHVS, CDR2 FQNEAQ. For the CDR3, the DNA is TGTGCCAGCAGCTTAGTGGGGACAAGGATACAAGAGACCCAGTACTTC. This gives the protein CASSLVGTRIQETQYF.

Remarks on this clone: An end of the junction does not agree with germline; a read error may underlie this. The chain carries TRBV28 and TRBJ2-5, with 8 nucleotides matching TRBD1. The CDR3 has 15 residues. From germline, CDR1 is MDHEN and CDR2 SYDVKM. The CDR3 here is CTSSLSSQGAETQYF. The CDR3 bases are TGTACCAGCAGTCTGAGCTCTCAGGGGGCGGAGACCCAGTACTTC.

This rearrangement joins TRBV28 to TRBJ1-6; 10 nucleotides match TRBD1. The CDR3 covers 17 residues. V was pared by 6 bases and J by 8 bases, with 13 bases of the junction left unmatched. The germline gives CDR1 MDHEN, CDR2 SYDVKM. CDR3 loop: CASRTGTGVLWDSPLHF. CDR3 bases: TGTGCCAGCAGGACCGGGACAGGGGTCCTTTGGGATTCACCCCTCCACTTT.

The CDR3 loop is CASSPRGINEQFF. The DNA for the CDR3 is TGTGCCAGCAGCCCACGGGGGATCAATGAGCAGTTCTTC. The chain has TRBV13 and TRBJ2-1; possibly TRBD2 for D (6 bases). The CDR3 length is 13 residues. V lost 5 bases, J lost 6 bases, and 11 bases lay in between. Germline CDR1 and CDR2: PRHDT and FYEKMQ (reference sequence).

The V gene is TRBV7-2, the J gene TRBJ2-7; 8 bases line up with TRBD2. J lost 4 bases, V lost 2 bases, and 10 bases had no gene match. There are 16 residues in the CDR3. From germline, CDR1 is SGHTA and CDR2 FQGNSA. The chain's CDR3 is CASSLSSRTSSYEQYF. CDR3 nucleotide sequence: TGTGCCAGCAGCTTATCTTCTCGGACTAGCTCTTACGAGCAGTACTTC. Using reference TRBV7-2 and TRBJ2-7 for the parts outside the CDR3, the full variable domain is GAGVSQSPSNKVTEKGKDVELRCDPISGHTALYWYRQSLGQGLEFLIYFQGNSAPDKSGLPSDRFSAERTGGSVSTLTIQRTQQEDSAVYLCASSLSSRTSSYEQYFGPGTRLTVT.

This rearrangement joins TRBV7-3 to TRBJ2-3, with 11 bases matching TRBD2. V was clipped by 4 bases and J by 3 bases; unmatched bases: 24. The germline gives CDR1 SGHTA, CDR2 FQGTGA. CDR3 length: 22 residues. The CDR3 DNA reads TGTGCCAGCAGCTCCCTATTATCCCTCCCTAGCGGGGGGCCGCGGGTGACAGATACGCAGTATTTT. It encodes CASSSLLSLPSGGPRVTDTQYF.

The chain links TRBV11-2 to TRBJ1-3; D remains unclear. This CDR3 spans 15 amino acids. V was shortened by 1 base and J by 8 bases, with 15 bases between the two germline ends. CDR1 is SGHAT and CDR2 is FQNNGV in the germline V gene. DNA for the CDR3: TGTGCCAGCAGCTTAGCTACGGTCTTTGTAGACACCATATATTTT. Amino acid sequence: CASSLATVFVDTIYF.

This sequence joins TRBV7-3 and TRBJ1-1; tentatively, D is TRBD1 (6 bases). CDR1 is SGHTA and CDR2 is FQGTGA in the germline V gene. Trimming stripped 0 bases from V and 6 bases from J, with 14 bases between. This CDR3 is 15 amino acids long. The CDR3 DNA follows: TGTGCCAGCAGCTTAACAGGCGGGGGCTGGGCTGAAGCTTTCTTT. It encodes CASSLTGGGWAEAFF.

The gene calls are TRBV11-2 and TRBJ1-6; D is unresolved. Germline loops: CDR1 SGHAT, CDR2 FQNNGV. The ends were cut back, 5 bases at V and 0 bases at J, with 20 bases in the middle. This CDR3 has 19 amino acids. In nucleotides, the CDR3 is TGTGCCAGCAGCCCAGAAGGTTGGGCAGGCAGCTCCTATAATTCACCCCTCCACTTT. This sequence encodes CASSPEGWAGSSYNSPLHF.